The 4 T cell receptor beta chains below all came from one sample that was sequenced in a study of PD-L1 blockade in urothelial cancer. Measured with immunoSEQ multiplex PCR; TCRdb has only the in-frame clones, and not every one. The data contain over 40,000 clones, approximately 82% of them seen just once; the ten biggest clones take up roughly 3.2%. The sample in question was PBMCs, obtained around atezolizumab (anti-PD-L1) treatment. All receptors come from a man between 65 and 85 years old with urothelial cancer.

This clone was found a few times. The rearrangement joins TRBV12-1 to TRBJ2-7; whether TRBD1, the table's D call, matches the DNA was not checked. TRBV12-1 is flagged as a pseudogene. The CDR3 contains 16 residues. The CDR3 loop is CASSSQDRDSSYEQYF. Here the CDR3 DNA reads TGTGCCAGCAGCTCCCAGGACCGGGACAGTTCCTACGAGCAGTACTTC.

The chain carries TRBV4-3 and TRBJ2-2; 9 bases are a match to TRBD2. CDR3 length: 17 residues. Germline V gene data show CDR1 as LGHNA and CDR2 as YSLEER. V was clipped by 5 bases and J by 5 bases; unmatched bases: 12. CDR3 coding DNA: TGCGCCAGCAGCGGGACAGCGGGGGGCGGGAGGACCGGGGAGCTGTTTTTT. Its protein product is CASSGTAGGGRTGELFF.

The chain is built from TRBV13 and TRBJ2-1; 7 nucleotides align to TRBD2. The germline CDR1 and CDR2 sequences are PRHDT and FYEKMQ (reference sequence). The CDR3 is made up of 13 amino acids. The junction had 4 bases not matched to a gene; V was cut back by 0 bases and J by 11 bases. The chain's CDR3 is CASSLGRGVQQFF. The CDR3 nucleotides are TGTGCCAGCAGCTTAGGTCGGGGGGTTCAGCAGTTCTTC.

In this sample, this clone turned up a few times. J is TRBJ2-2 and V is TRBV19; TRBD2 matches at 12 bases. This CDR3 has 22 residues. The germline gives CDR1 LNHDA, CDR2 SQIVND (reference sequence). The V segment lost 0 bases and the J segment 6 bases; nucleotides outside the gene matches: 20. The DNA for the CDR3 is TGTGCCAGTAGTATAGATCCCCCCACGACTAGCGGGAGAATTTTTCGGGCCGGGGAGCTGTTTTTT. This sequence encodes CASSIDPPTTSGRIFRAGELFF.